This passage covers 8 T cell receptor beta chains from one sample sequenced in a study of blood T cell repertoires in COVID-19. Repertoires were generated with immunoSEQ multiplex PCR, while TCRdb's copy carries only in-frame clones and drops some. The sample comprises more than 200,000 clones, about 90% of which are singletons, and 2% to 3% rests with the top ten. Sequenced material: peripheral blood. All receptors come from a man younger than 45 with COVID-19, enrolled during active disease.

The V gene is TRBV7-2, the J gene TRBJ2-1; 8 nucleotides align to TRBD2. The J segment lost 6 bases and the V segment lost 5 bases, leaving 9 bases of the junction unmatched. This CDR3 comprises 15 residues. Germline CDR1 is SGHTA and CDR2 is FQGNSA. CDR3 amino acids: CASSRAGAGANEQFF. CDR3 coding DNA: TGTGCCAGCAGCAGGGCGGGAGCGGGGGCCAATGAGCAGTTCTTC.

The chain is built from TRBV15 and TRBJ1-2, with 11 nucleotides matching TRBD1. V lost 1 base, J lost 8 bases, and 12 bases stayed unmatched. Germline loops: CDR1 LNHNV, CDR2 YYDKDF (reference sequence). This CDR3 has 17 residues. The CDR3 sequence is CATSRGLGQGGTYGYTF. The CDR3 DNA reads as TGTGCCACCAGCAGAGGATTGGGACAGGGGGGTACGTACGGCTACACCTTC.

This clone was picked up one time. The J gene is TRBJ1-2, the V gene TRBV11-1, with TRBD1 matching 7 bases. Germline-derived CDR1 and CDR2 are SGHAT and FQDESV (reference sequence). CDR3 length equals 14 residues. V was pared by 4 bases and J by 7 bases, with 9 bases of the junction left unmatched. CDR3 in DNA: TGTGCCAGCAGCTCAAACGACAGGGCTTCTGGCTACACCTTC. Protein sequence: CASSSNDRASGYTF.

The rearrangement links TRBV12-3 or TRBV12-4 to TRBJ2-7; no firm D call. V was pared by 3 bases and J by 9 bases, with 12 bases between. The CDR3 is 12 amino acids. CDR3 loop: CASSFAGPMQYF. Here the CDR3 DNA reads TGTGCCAGCAGTTTCGCCGGTCCGATGCAGTACTTC.

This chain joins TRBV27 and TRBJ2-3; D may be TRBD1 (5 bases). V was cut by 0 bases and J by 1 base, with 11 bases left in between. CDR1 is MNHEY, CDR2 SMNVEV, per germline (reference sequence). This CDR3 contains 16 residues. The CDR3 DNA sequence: TGTGCCAGCAGTTTATCAGGGGCCGTGGGCACAGATACGCAGTATTTT. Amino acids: CASSLSGAVGTDTQYF.

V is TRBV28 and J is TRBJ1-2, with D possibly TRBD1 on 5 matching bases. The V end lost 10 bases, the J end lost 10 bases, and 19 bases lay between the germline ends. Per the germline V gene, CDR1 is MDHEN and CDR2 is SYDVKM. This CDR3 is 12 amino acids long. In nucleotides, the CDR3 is TGTGCCATCTCGACTTCTCTGGGGCCCTACACCTTC. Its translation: CAISTSLGPYTF.

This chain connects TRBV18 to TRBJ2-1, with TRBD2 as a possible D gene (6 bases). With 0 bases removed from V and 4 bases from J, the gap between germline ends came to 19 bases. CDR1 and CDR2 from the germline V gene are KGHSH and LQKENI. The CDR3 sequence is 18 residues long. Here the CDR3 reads CASSPPRGNGRGYNEQFF. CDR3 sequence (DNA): TGTGCCAGCTCACCACCGCGTGGGAACGGCCGGGGGTACAATGAGCAGTTCTTC.

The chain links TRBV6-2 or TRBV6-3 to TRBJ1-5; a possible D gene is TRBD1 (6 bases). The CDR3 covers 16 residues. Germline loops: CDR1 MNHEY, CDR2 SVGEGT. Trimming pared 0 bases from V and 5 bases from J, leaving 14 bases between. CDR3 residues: CASSYSDSDDHQPQHF. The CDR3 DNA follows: TGTGCCAGCAGTTACTCGGACAGCGATGATCATCAGCCCCAGCATTTT.